This TCR beta chain emerged from a study of blood T cells in healthy people across ages. Study conclusions and caveats: Naive T cell percentage by flow cytometry tracked strongly with beta diversity. The diversity estimates, figures obtained from one million T cells, were considered underestimates. PBMCs that were unsorted prevented a conclusive naive versus antigen-experienced comparison.

Comments on this clonotype: The antigen is not known.

Together with a sample-barcoded 5' primer, a J-beta primer mix was included in a second PCR lasting about 6 to 11 cycles. A single record per CDR3 protein comes from TCRdb applying MiXCR to the 5' RACE reads. The data hold 1.6 million or so distinct CDR3 sequences, with approximately 32% observed a single time. This TCR derives from a woman younger than 45 in good health. Sequenced sample: blood.

CDR3 region: CASSENASDGYTF. For the CDR3, the DNA is TGTGCCAGCAGTGAGAATGCCAGCGATGGCTACACCTTC. V and J are TRBV2 and TRBJ1-2; D unclear. Trimming removed 3 bases from V and 6 bases from J, with 11 bases in between. CDR1 is SNHLY and CDR2 is FYNNEI in the germline V gene. This CDR3 contains 13 residues.